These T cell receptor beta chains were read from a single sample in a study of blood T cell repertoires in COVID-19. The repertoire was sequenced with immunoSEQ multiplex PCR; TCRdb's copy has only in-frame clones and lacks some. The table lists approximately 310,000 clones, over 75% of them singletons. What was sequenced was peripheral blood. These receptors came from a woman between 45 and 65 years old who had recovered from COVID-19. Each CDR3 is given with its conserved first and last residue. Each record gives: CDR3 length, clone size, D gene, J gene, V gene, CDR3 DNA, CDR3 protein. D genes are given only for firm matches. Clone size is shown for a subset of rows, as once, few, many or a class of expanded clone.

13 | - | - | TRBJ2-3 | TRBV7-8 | TGTGCCAGCAGGCAACGGGGGACAGATACGCAGTATTTT | CASRQRGTDTQYF
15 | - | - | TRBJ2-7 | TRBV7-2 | TGTGCCAGCAGCTTAGAACTACCAGTGAACTACGAGCAGTACTTC | CASSLELPVNYEQYF
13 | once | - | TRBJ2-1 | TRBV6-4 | TGTGCCAGCAGTCTAGCAATACACAATGAGCAGTTCTTC | CASSLAIHNEQFF
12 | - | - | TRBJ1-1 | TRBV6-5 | TGTGCCAGCACCGACAGGTACACTGAAGCTTTCTTT | CASTDRYTEAFF
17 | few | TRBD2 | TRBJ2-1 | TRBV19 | TGTGCCAGTAGTAGGATTCGACTAGCGGGTAACTACAATGAGCAGTTCTTC | CASSRIRLAGNYNEQFF
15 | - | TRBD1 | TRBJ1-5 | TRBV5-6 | TGTGCCAGCAGCCTGGGACAGGGGGCCCATCAGCCCCAGCATTTT | CASSLGQGAHQPQHF
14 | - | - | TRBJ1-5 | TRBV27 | TGTGCCAGCAGTCCTTACAGAGGGAATCAGCCCCAGCATTTT | CASSPYRGNQPQHF
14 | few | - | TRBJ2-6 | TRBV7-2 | TGTGCCAGCAGCTTGAGGGTTGGGGCCAACGTCCTGACTTTC | CASSLRVGANVLTF
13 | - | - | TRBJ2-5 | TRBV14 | TGTGCCAGCAGCCAAGTTCTCGGGGAGACCCAGTACTTC | CASSQVLGETQYF
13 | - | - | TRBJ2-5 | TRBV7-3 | TGTGCCAGCAGCTTAAGTTATCCAGAGACCCAGTACTTC | CASSLSYPETQYF
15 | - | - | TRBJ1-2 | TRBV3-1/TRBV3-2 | TGTGCCAGCAGCCAAGGACAGAATGCTAACTATGGCTACACCTTC | CASSQGQNANYGYTF
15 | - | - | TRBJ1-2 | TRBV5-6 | TGTGCCAGCAGCCTAGGGGTGTGGGGAAGCTATGGCTACACCTTC | CASSLGVWGSYGYTF
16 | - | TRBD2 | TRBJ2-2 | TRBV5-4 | TGTGCCAGCAGCCCCTCTTCTAGCGGGGTCACCGGGGAGCTGTTTTTT | CASSPSSSGVTGELFF
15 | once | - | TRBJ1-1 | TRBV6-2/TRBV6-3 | TGTGCCAGCAGTTACCCCCTCAGGGGGAACACTGAAGCTTTCTTT | CASSYPLRGNTEAFF
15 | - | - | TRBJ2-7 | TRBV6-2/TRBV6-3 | TGTGCCAGCAGTTACGGGCGGCCGAGGGCCTACGAGCAGTACTTC | CASSYGRPRAYEQYF
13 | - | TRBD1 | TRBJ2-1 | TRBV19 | TGTGCCAGCGGACAGGGGGCGCGGGGTGAGCAGTTCTTC | CASGQGARGEQFF
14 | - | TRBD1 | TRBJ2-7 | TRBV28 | TGTGCCACCATTAGGGGGACAGGGCCCAGCGAGCAGTACTTC | CATIRGTGPSEQYF
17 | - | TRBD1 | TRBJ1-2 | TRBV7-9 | TGTGCCAGCAGCTTTGATGTGCAAGGGGGCGCAGAATATGGCTACACCTTC | CASSFDVQGGAEYGYTF
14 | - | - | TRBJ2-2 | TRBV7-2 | TGTGCCAGCAGCTTAACAGTGAACACCGGGGAGCTGTTTTTT | CASSLTVNTGELFF
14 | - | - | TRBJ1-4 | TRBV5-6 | TGTGCCAGCAGCTGGGACATCAAAGGGGAAAAACTGTTTTTT | CASSWDIKGEKLFF
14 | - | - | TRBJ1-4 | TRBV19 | TGTGCCAGTAGCCTCGGGGCAACTAATGAAAAACTGTTTTTT | CASSLGATNEKLFF
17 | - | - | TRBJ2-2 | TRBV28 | TGTGCCAGCAGTTTATCTTCCAGCAGGGTGAACACCGGGGAGCTGTTTTTT | CASSLSSSRVNTGELFF
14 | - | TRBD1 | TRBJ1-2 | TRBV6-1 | TGTGCCAGCAGTGAAGGCCAGGGGGACTATGGCTACACCTTC | CASSEGQGDYGYTF
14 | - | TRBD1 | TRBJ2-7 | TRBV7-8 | TGTGCCAGCAGCTTAGAAGGGACAGGGCTCCGGCAGTACTTC | CASSLEGTGLRQYF
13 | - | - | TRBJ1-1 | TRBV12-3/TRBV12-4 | TGTGCCAGCAGTCGCAGGGTAGACACTGAAGCTTTCTTT | CASSRRVDTEAFF